The rows below give T cell receptor beta chains drawn from one sample of a study of PD-L1 blockade in urothelial cancer. Data came from immunoSEQ multiplex PCR; TCRdb stores just in-frame clones and leaves some out. Found here are tens of thousands of clones, approximately 90% of them singletons; the top ten hold roughly 0.87%. Sequencing used PBMCs, obtained around atezolizumab (anti-PD-L1) treatment. The source is a woman older than 75 with urothelial cancer. Each CDR3 is given without its conserved first and last residue.

cdr3_aa: ASSFSRGTYEQY
j_call: TRBJ2-7
v_call: TRBV27

cdr3_aa: ASSLGQYEQY
j_call: TRBJ2-7
v_call: TRBV2

cdr3_aa: ASSGGQGNTGELF
j_call: TRBJ2-2
v_call: TRBV9

cdr3_aa: ASTLDPRGYGYT
j_call: TRBJ1-2
v_call: TRBV19

cdr3_aa: ASSRGLRYEQY
j_call: TRBJ2-7
v_call: TRBV7-2

cdr3_aa: ASSTRQLNQPQH
j_call: TRBJ1-5
v_call: TRBV28

cdr3_aa: ASSQGTEAF
j_call: TRBJ1-1
v_call: TRBV2

cdr3_aa: ASSVQEAIKDTQY
j_call: TRBJ2-3
v_call: TRBV28

cdr3_aa: ASSRTSGRSSGANVLT
j_call: TRBJ2-6
v_call: TRBV7-3

cdr3_aa: SAAGLQPRYNEQF
j_call: TRBJ2-1
v_call: TRBV29-1

cdr3_aa: ASSLGRIGTDTQY
j_call: TRBJ2-3
v_call: TRBV18

cdr3_aa: ASSSLGGRDTGELF
j_call: TRBJ2-2
v_call: TRBV5-5

cdr3_aa: ASEDRGRTSYNEQF
j_call: TRBJ2-1
v_call: TRBV25-1

cdr3_aa: ASSQGDRGSGNTIY
j_call: TRBJ1-3
v_call: TRBV4-2

cdr3_aa: ASSTGQGRDQPQH
j_call: TRBJ1-5
v_call: TRBV19

cdr3_aa: ASSPLANYGYT
j_call: TRBJ1-2
v_call: TRBV19

cdr3_aa: ASSNRGSNEKLF
j_call: TRBJ1-4
v_call: TRBV19

cdr3_aa: ASSSQGNEQF
j_call: TRBJ2-1
v_call: TRBV5-1

cdr3_aa: ASSPSGTSGSSTDTQY
j_call: TRBJ2-3
v_call: TRBV11-3

cdr3_aa: ASQGVSPAD
j_call: TRBJ1-3
v_call: TRBV28

cdr3_aa: SVRGDSNSGANVLT
j_call: TRBJ2-6
v_call: TRBV29-1

cdr3_aa: ASSFGGPPGYEQY
j_call: TRBJ2-7
v_call: TRBV11-2

cdr3_aa: ASSVQNTEAF
j_call: TRBJ1-1
v_call: TRBV2

cdr3_aa: ASSEILGGISSSGNTIY
j_call: TRBJ1-3
v_call: TRBV6-1

cdr3_aa: ASSPKSQREQY
j_call: TRBJ2-7
v_call: TRBV11-2

cdr3_aa: ASSEGGGQLQPQH
j_call: TRBJ1-5
v_call: TRBV2

cdr3_aa: ASSLVGGGYEQY
j_call: TRBJ2-7
v_call: TRBV5-4

cdr3_aa: ASSFGAPGGGYT
j_call: TRBJ1-2
v_call: TRBV5-1

cdr3_aa: ASSLELAGVYEQF
j_call: TRBJ2-1
v_call: TRBV7-2

cdr3_aa: ASSPGPLAGGEETQY
j_call: TRBJ2-5
v_call: TRBV4-1

cdr3_aa: ASKLVSGSTDTQY
j_call: TRBJ2-3
v_call: TRBV19

cdr3_aa: ASSGSGRADTQY
j_call: TRBJ2-3
v_call: TRBV5-1

cdr3_aa: ASSLNAGGVETQY
j_call: TRBJ2-5
v_call: TRBV7-3

cdr3_aa: ASSLESRGENEKLF
j_call: TRBJ1-4
v_call: TRBV5-4